This TCR beta chain was profiled in a study of blood T cell repertoires in COVID-19. Study background: The samples span acute and convalescent COVID-19 from the United States, Italy and Spain. T cells, B-cell-depleted T cells, or PBMCs supplied cDNA or gDNA.

CDR1 MNHEY and CDR2 SMNVEV come from the germline V gene (reference sequence). This CDR3 comprises 15 residues. V dropped 0 bases and J dropped 3; count of bases not matched to a gene: 5. Original methodology: How many nucleated cells were present was estimated from reference gene primer amplification. The repertoire was sequenced with immunoSEQ multiplex PCR; TCRdb's copy has only in-frame clones and lacks some. V and J calls and clone size are copied from that table; D and trimming were computed from the DNA. The table includes approximately 150,000 clones, 65% to 85% detected once. The TCR was taken from a man aged 70 or older with active or convalescent COVID-19. The gene calls are TRBV27 and TRBJ2-7, with 7 nucleotides matching TRBD1. Material: peripheral blood. CDR3 protein: CASSLSTGSYYEQYF. The DNA of the CDR3 is TGTGCCAGCAGTTTATCGACAGGGTCTTACTACGAGCAGTACTTC.